This TCR beta chain was identified in a study of T cell responses to AZD1222 COVID-19 vaccine. About the research overall: Second-dose schedules of about 4 or about 12 weeks were combined. Study results and limitations: Baseline serology detected seropositivity in only five or six AZD1222 recipients. Compared with day 0, the breadth and depth of the Spike-specific TCR repertoire rose significantly after two doses of AZD1222. Unmutated regions of variants are reportedly targeted by nearly half of spike-specific TCRs.

Germline-derived CDR1 and CDR2 are MNHNY and SVGAGI (reference sequence). Trimming took off 5 bases at V and 0 bases at J, with 7 bases between the two ends. The CDR3 consists of 13 residues. This table comes from immunoSEQ multiplex PCR, and its TCRdb copy is limited to in-frame clones, with some not included. The table records under 85,000 clones, 70% to 90% of them present only once. A note on this clone: The antigen remains unidentified.

The chain has TRBV6-6 and TRBJ1-1; D ambiguous. Specimen: peripheral blood, collected on day 0 of AZD1222 vaccination. The sequence was collected from an adult in good health. CDR3 loop: CASSREMNTEAFF. The CDR3 DNA is TGTGCCAGCAGTCGAGAGATGAACACTGAAGCTTTCTTT.